Listed below are T cell receptor beta chains from one sample, sequenced in a study of identical twins. TCRdb re-analysed the 5' RACE reads in MiXCR, keeping a single row per CDR3 protein. This table has 200,000 to 300,000 distinct CDR3 sequences, over 9.5% appearing once. Sequencing input: memory T cells sorted from blood. The receptor source for this set is a man aged 50 or older in good health. The CDR3 runs from the conserved cysteine through the conserved F or W. A D gene is named only where the DNA matches it firmly. For some rows the clone size is stated as once, few or many, or as a class when expanded; others skip it.

TRBV7-2	few	TRBD1	TRBJ1-6	CASSLSGQGDSPLHF	TGTGCCAGCAGCTTATCGGGACAGGGAGATTCACCCCTCCACTTT
TRBV7-7	many	TRBD1	TRBJ2-2	CASSLAETGATGELFF	TGTGCTAGCAGCTTAGCAGAGACAGGGGCCACCGGGGAGCTGTTTTTT
TRBV6-2/TRBV6-3	many	NA	TRBJ1-5	CASSYPKFRDNQPQHF	TGTGCCAGCAGTTACCCGAAATTTCGGGACAATCAGCCCCAGCATTTT
TRBV18	NA	NA	TRBJ2-1	CASSPLGQGQNEQFF	TGTGCCAGCTCACCACTGGGGCAGGGGCAGAATGAGCAGTTCTTC
TRBV15	many	NA	TRBJ2-5	CATSGVGPQETQYF	TGTGCCACCAGCGGGGTAGGACCGCAAGAGACCCAGTACTTC
TRBV6-1	NA	NA	TRBJ2-1	CASSPSIARGNEQFF	TGTGCCAGCAGCCCATCGATAGCAAGGGGGAATGAGCAGTTCTTC
TRBV12-3/TRBV12-4	NA	NA	TRBJ1-4	CASSSRGSGEEKLFF	TGTGCCAGCAGTTCAAGGGGGTCGGGGGAAGAAAAACTGTTTTTT
TRBV7-7	many	NA	TRBJ2-1	CASSLVGGNEQFF	TGTGCTAGCAGCTTAGTTGGGGGCAATGAGCAGTTCTTC
TRBV6-4	few	NA	TRBJ2-1	CASSSMGGQSNEQFF	TGTGCCAGCAGTTCCATGGGTGGTCAGAGCAATGAGCAGTTCTTC
TRBV20-1	NA	NA	TRBJ2-7	CSASEVPSTYEQYF	TGCAGTGCTAGTGAGGTACCATCGACCTACGAGCAGTACTTC
TRBV27	NA	TRBD1	TRBJ2-5	CASNKLGTGGALETQYF	TGTGCCAGCAACAAACTAGGGACAGGGGGCGCTTTAGAGACCCAGTACTTC
TRBV5-1	many	TRBD2	TRBJ2-3	CASSSRGGQGDTQYF	TGCGCCAGCAGCTCGCGGGGGGGCCAGGGAGATACGCAGTATTTT
TRBV9	few	NA	TRBJ1-5	CASSRADYSNQPQHF	TGTGCCAGCAGCCGGGCAGATTATAGCAATCAGCCCCAGCATTTT
TRBV20-1	NA	NA	TRBJ2-5	CSAPLWLGQETQYF	TGCAGTGCTCCCCTCTGGCTAGGTCAAGAGACCCAGTACTTC
TRBV4-2	many	NA	TRBJ2-5	CASSQNPAAPKETQYF	TGTGCCAGCAGCCAAAATCCAGCGGCGCCCAAAGAGACCCAGTACTTC
TRBV4-2	many	TRBD1	TRBJ2-7	CASSQESGQGREQYF	TGTGCCAGCAGCCAAGAAAGCGGACAGGGAAGGGAGCAGTACTTC
TRBV6-1	many	TRBD1	TRBJ2-5	CASSRSGTEQETQYF	TGTGCCAGCAGTCGTTCCGGGACAGAACAAGAGACCCAGTACTTC
TRBV24-1	NA	NA	TRBJ2-3	CATSETDTQYF	TGTGCCACCAGTGAAACAGATACGCAGTATTTT
TRBV28	many	NA	TRBJ1-5	CASSKPGHLHF	TGTGCCAGCAGTAAACCGGGACACCTGCATTTT
TRBV4-3	many	NA	TRBJ1-6	CASSQTAAGSPLHF	TGCGCCAGCAGCCAAACAGCTGCCGGGTCACCCCTCCACTTT
TRBV11-2	many	TRBD2	TRBJ2-7	CASSFGAGVSPYEQYF	TGTGCCAGCAGCTTTGGGGCGGGAGTTTCTCCTTACGAGCAGTACTTC
TRBV4-3	NA	NA	TRBJ1-4	CASSQDGGLLGEKLFF	TGCGCCAGCAGCCAAGATGGAGGGCTACTCGGTGAAAAACTGTTTTTT
TRBV28	NA	NA	TRBJ1-1	CASSWYTEAFF	TGTGCCAGCAGTTGGTACACTGAAGCTTTCTTT
TRBV15	NA	TRBD1	TRBJ2-7	CATSGMPGQSYEQYF	TGTGCCACCAGCGGTATGCCGGGACAGTCGTACGAGCAGTACTTC
TRBV6-1	few	NA	TRBJ2-3	CASSEMAGTTDTQYF	TGTGCCAGCAGTGAAATGGCAGGCACCACAGATACGCAGTATTTT
TRBV18	NA	NA	TRBJ1-5	CASSPLGPSVGNQPQHF	TGTGCCAGCTCACCATTGGGACCGTCGGTGGGCAATCAGCCCCAGCATTTT
TRBV5-5	few	NA	TRBJ1-3	CASSGSGNTIYF	TGTGCCAGCAGTGGGTCGGGAAACACCATATATTTT
TRBV4-3	NA	NA	TRBJ1-5	CASSQERVGAWGGNQPQHF	TGCGCCAGCAGCCAAGAGAGGGTCGGGGCCTGGGGGGGCAATCAGCCCCAGCATTTT
TRBV5-5	few	TRBD2	TRBJ2-2	CASSLDGGYGELFF	TGTGCCAGCAGCTTGGACGGGGGGTACGGGGAGCTGTTTTTT
TRBV5-8	many	NA	TRBJ2-2	CASSLKGWNTGELFF	TGTGCCAGCAGCTTGAAGGGTTGGAACACCGGGGAGCTGTTTTTT
TRBV28	NA	TRBD1	TRBJ2-7	CASRTSGQNYEQYF	TGTGCCAGCAGAACCTCGGGACAGAACTACGAGCAGTACTTC
TRBV7-9	few	NA	TRBJ1-1	CASSLGGTMNTEAFF	TGTGCCAGCAGCTTAGGAGGAACCATGAACACTGAAGCTTTCTTT
TRBV25-1	NA	TRBD2	TRBJ2-5	CASSRGGAGETQYF	TGTGCCAGCAGTCGCGGGGGGGCCGGGGAGACCCAGTACTTC
TRBV6-1	many	NA	TRBJ1-2	CASSGARAYGYTF	TGTGCCAGCAGCGGAGCCAGGGCCTATGGCTACACCTTC
TRBV27	many	NA	TRBJ2-1	CASSYGGYNEQFF	TGTGCCAGCAGTTACGGAGGGTACAATGAGCAGTTCTTC
TRBV11-2	many	TRBD2	TRBJ2-1	CASSLAGGNNEQFF	TGCGCCAGCAGCCTAGCGGGAGGGAACAATGAGCAGTTCTTC
TRBV10-3	many	NA	TRBJ2-7	CAISEGSKAYF	TGTGCCATCAGTGAGGGATCCAAGGCGTACTTC
TRBV7-8	NA	NA	TRBJ2-1	CASSLGQNNEQFF	TGTGCCAGCAGCTTAGGCCAGAACAATGAGCAGTTCTTC
TRBV29-1	many	NA	TRBJ1-2	CSARRETGYGYTF	TGCAGCGCCCGAAGGGAGACGGGCTATGGCTACACCTTC
TRBV28	many	NA	TRBJ2-7	CASIQDFGSGYEQYF	TGTGCCAGCATTCAGGACTTTGGATCCGGCTACGAGCAGTACTTC
TRBV12-3/TRBV12-4	NA	TRBD2	TRBJ2-7	CASSHGLAAYEQYF	TGTGCCAGCAGCCACGGGCTAGCGGCCTACGAGCAGTACTTC
TRBV12-3/TRBV12-4	many	NA	TRBJ1-2	CASSFASNYGYTF	TGTGCCAGCAGTTTTGCCTCGAACTATGGCTACACCTTC
TRBV11-3	NA	NA	TRBJ2-3	CASSKLGSTDTQYF	TGTGCCAGCAGCAAGTTGGGTAGCACAGATACGCAGTATTTT
TRBV12-3/TRBV12-4	few	NA	TRBJ2-3	CASSWTAPTQYF	TGTGCCAGCAGTTGGACAGCCCCAACGCAGTATTTT
TRBV7-9	many	TRBD1	TRBJ1-2	CASSLLGQAVYGYTF	TGTGCCAGCAGCTTATTGGGACAGGCTGTCTATGGCTACACCTTC
TRBV7-9	NA	TRBD1	TRBJ1-2	CASSSPDRGWSGYTF	TGTGCCAGCAGCTCCCCGGACAGGGGTTGGAGTGGCTACACCTTC
TRBV5-1	NA	TRBD1	TRBJ1-1	CASSARDREAFF	TGCGCCAGCAGCGCTAGGGACAGGGAAGCTTTCTTT
TRBV25-1	few	NA	TRBJ1-2	CASRGQGSVDGYTF	TGTGCCAGCAGGGGGCAGGGGTCCGTGGATGGCTACACCTTC
TRBV3-1	NA	TRBD2	TRBJ2-1	CASSQGTSGAWEFF	TGTGCCAGCAGCCAAGGGACTAGCGGGGCATGGGAGTTCTTC
TRBV6-2/TRBV6-3	few	TRBD2	TRBJ2-4	CASSYDRDYKNIQYF	TGTGCCAGCAGTTACGACCGGGACTATAAAAACATTCAGTACTTC